This T cell receptor (beta chain) comes out of a study of T cell repertoires in aging, cancer and after chemotherapy. Study-level background: Patients with glioblastoma brain tumors were sampled before and after temozolomide-based therapy. Some 8.1 million TCR reads were in the whole dataset.

The length of the CDR3 is 14 residues. V gave up 6 bases and J gave up 3 bases; unmatched junction bases: 6. From germline, CDR1 is MNHEY and CDR2 SVGAGI. Peripheral blood genomic DNA, not sorted cells or RNA, was the template. TRB rearrangements spanning V, D and J were amplified using mixed TRB-A/B primers. TCRdb analysed the multiplex PCR reads with MiXCR anew, one entry per CDR3 protein. Here the sample spans 15,000 to 20,000 distinct CDR3 sequences, around 38% being singletons. The sample was blood. J is TRBJ2-5 and V is TRBV6-5; TRBD1 matches 8 bases. This sequence originates from a human donor with a solid tumor. Written as DNA, the CDR3 is TGTGCCAGCAGCTTAGGACAGGGTGAAGAGACCCAGTACTTC. This sequence encodes CASSLGQGEETQYF.